This record looks at one T cell receptor beta chain sequence and its context. This sample was taken from a study of PD-L1 blockade in urothelial cancer. Described time point: pretreatment peripheral blood. Profiled with immunoSEQ multiplex PCR; TCRdb holds only in-frame clones, not every one. Found here are about 130,000 clones, approximately 84% of them singletons; the top ten hold under 3.5%. The sequence was obtained from a middle-aged man with urothelial cancer. This specimen was PBMCs, taken around atezolizumab (anti-PD-L1) treatment.

The chain's CDR3 is CASSLASGRAADEQFF. As DNA, the CDR3 is TGTGCCAGCAGCTTAGCTAGCGGGAGGGCCGCGGATGAGCAGTTCTTC. The chain employs TRBV11-2 and TRBJ2-1, with 12 bases matching TRBD2. Germline V CDR1 and CDR2: SGHAT, FQNNGV. This CDR3 comprises 16 residues. J lost 8 bases, V lost 1 base, and 6 bases had no gene match.